The clone carrying this T cell receptor beta chain was picked up one time. This record comes from a study of blood T cell repertoires in COVID-19. Original data processing: Using reference gene primer amplification, nucleated cell counts were estimated. Profiled with immunoSEQ multiplex PCR; TCRdb holds only in-frame clones, not every one. That table supplies the V and J calls and clone size; D and trimming were determined from the DNA. Of more than 110,000 clones listed, roughly 78% are singletons. This TCR was recovered from a man aged 55-75 years with acute or convalescent COVID-19. The sequenced sample consisted of peripheral blood.

DNA for the CDR3: TGTGCCAGCAGCCAATCGACAGCAGGAAACACCATATATTTT. This encodes CASSQSTAGNTIYF. The V call is TRBV5-6, the J call TRBJ1-3; the D gene is possibly TRBD1 (5 bases). The germline V and J ends were trimmed by 4 bases and 4 bases, with 12 bases remaining between them. Germline CDR1 SGHDT, CDR2 YYEEEE. The CDR3 covers 14 residues.